The 10 T cell receptor beta chains in this list originate from one sample, sequenced in a study of shared clonotypes between healthy human individuals. Clones were read by immunoSEQ multiplex PCR, and TCRdb kept only the in-frame ones, dropping some. Of 450,000 to 500,000 clones in the sample, around four fifths were seen once. The sequenced sample consisted of PBMCs. The receptors come from a woman aged 40 to 55 in good health. Some clones in this sample may be carry-over from other donors' samples.

The rearrangement links TRBV28 to TRBJ2-5; 8 bases agree with TRBD2. Looked up from germline, CDR1 is MDHEN and CDR2 is SYDVKM. This CDR3 has 15 residues. Trimming took 3 bases from V and 5 from J; bases not matched to a gene: 8. Here the CDR3 reads CASSLAGAGEETQYF. The CDR3 DNA is TGTGCCAGCAGTTTGGCGGGAGCGGGGGAGGAGACCCAGTACTTC.

J is TRBJ1-2 and V is TRBV9; weak D call: TRBD1 (6 bases). The germline CDR1 and CDR2 sequences are SGDLS and YYNGEE. This CDR3 has 14 amino acids. V was cut by 4 bases and J by 3 bases, with 13 bases left in between. The chain's CDR3 is CASSSPTGHYGYTF. CDR3 coding DNA: TGTGCCAGCAGCTCCCCGACAGGACACTATGGCTACACCTTC.

For the CDR3, the DNA is TGTGCCAGCGGGAGACAGATGAACACCGGGGAGCTGTTTTTT. Amino acid sequence: CASGRQMNTGELFF. The chain couples TRBV19 to TRBJ2-2, with D possibly being TRBD2 (6 bases). CDR1 and CDR2 (germline): LNHDA, SQIVND (reference sequence). Between the trimmed V and J ends, which lost 9 bases and 1 base, there was a span of 12 bases. The length of the CDR3 is 14 residues.

This chain joins TRBV10-3 and TRBJ1-5, with 7 positions matching TRBD1. J gave up 2 bases and V 5 bases, and 6 bases lay outside the gene matches. Germline lookup yields CDR1 ENHRY and CDR2 SYGVKD. The CDR3 totals 15 residues. CDR3 nucleotides: TGTGCCATCAGTCCCCGACAGGGCGGCAATCAGCCCCAGCATTTT. Encoded protein: CAISPRQGGNQPQHF.

The rearrangement uses TRBV9 and TRBJ1-1; 7 bases match TRBD1. The V gene's germline CDR1 is SGDLS and CDR2 YYNGEE. The CDR3 is 14 amino acids. The V and J ends lost 3 bases and 5 bases, in that order; junction bases with no gene match: 7. The CDR3 DNA sequence: TGTGCCAGCAGCGGTGACAGGGAGGTTACTGAAGCTTTCTTT. Its translation: CASSGDREVTEAFF.

The gene calls are TRBV30 and TRBJ1-6, with D unresolved. CDR3 length: 11 residues. The ends were cut back, 3 bases at V and 11 bases at J, with 8 bases in the middle. Germline CDR1 reads GTSNPN; CDR2 reads SVGIG (reference sequence). The CDR3 DNA reads TGTGCCTGGAGCAGAGGCCCACCCCTCCACTTT. Its translation: CAWSRGPPLHF.

The sample holds a few counts of this clone. This sample includes further DNA sequences coding for the same CDR3. This sequence joins TRBV7-2 and TRBJ2-3, with unresolved D. V was shortened by 5 bases and J by 1 base, with 7 bases between the two germline ends. Germline V gene lookup returns CDR1 SGHTA and CDR2 FQGNSA. The length of the CDR3 is 13 residues. The CDR3 protein is CASSPRRTDTQYF. CDR3 DNA: TGTGCCAGCAGCCCTCGGCGCACAGATACGCAGTATTTT.

Only one count was recorded for this clone. This chain joins TRBV11-3 and TRBJ2-1; D possibly corresponds to TRBD1 (5 bases). Trimming left V 5 bases short and J 0 bases short, with 8 bases between. Looked up from germline, CDR1 is SGHNT and CDR2 is YENEEA. The CDR3 length is 14 residues. CDR3 amino acids: CASSPQGSYNEQFF. CDR3 bases: TGTGCCAGCAGCCCCCAGGGCTCCTACAATGAGCAGTTCTTC.

A word on this clone: Distinct nucleotide sequences in the sample also encode this CDR3. This chain links TRBV10-3 with TRBJ1-3; no reliable D call. CDR1 and CDR2 from the germline V gene are ENHRY and SYGVKD. Trimming stripped 3 bases from V and 0 bases from J, with 12 bases between. The CDR3 covers 16 residues. In nucleotides, the CDR3 is TGTGCCATCAGTGAAACCTCGCCGGACTCTGGAAACACCATATATTTT. Translating gives CAISETSPDSGNTIYF.

This chain uses TRBV4-3 with TRBJ1-2; the match to TRBD1 covers 9 bases. The V gene end was trimmed by 1 base and the J gene end by 1 base; junction bases not matched to a gene: 7. Germline V CDR1 and CDR2: LGHNA, YSLEER. This CDR3 is 17 amino acids long. CDR3 loop: CASSQGGTGGLNYGYTF. CDR3 bases: TGCGCCAGCAGCCAAGGAGGAACAGGGGGCCTTAACTATGGCTACACCTTC.